What follows is one T cell receptor (beta chain) and its context. Only a few counts were recorded for this clone. Its antigen is still unknown. Per-nucleotide qualities are absent, and no much larger clonotype sits a single base away. Lesional scalp punch biopsies and peripheral blood were collected from alopecia areata patients. After PBMCs were isolated by density centrifugation and stained for CD3, CD4 and CD8, a FACSAria was used to sort CD4+ and CD8+ T cells. The data were taken from a study of CD8+ T cells in alopecia areata (dated by TCRdb to 2016 to 2018). About the study as a whole: The treated patients, all with moderate-to-severe alopecia areata, were enrolled in an open-label pilot trial of oral tofacitinib given at 5 to 10 mg twice daily. Patients stayed on tofacitinib for 6 to 18 months and then had 6 months of follow-up off drug so that delayed response and recurrence could be assessed. The RNA source kit depended on sample type: the PAXgene miRNA kit for fixed scalp, the miRNeasy kit for PBMCs, and the RNeasy kit for mouse skin. The study used high-throughput TCRbeta sequencing to examine T cell clonal expansion in alopecia areata, in both the C3H/HeJ mouse model and human patients. In humans, TCRbeta sequencing was performed on scalp tissue and on sorted CD4+ and CD8+ peripheral blood T cells from healthy controls and from patients with patchy or totalis/universalis alopecia areata. TCRbeta CDR3 regions were amplified by immunoSEQ multiplex PCR with 35 Vbeta forward and 13 Jbeta reverse primers. Scalp clonality was compared among normal scalp (n=4), patchy alopecia areata scalp (n=8), and alopecia totalis/universalis scalp (n=8). Tofacitinib-treated patients had biopsies at baseline and at 4 and 24 weeks of treatment, with a later scalp biopsy in several patients. Results and caveats for the whole study, not just this receptor: Scalp TCR repertoire analysis is complicated because resident alphabeta T cells in normal human skin are also sequenced, whereas mouse skin is dominated by gammadelta T cells. Compared with normal scalp, lesional scalp had higher clonality and more expanded CD8+ clones, particularly in alopecia totalis/universalis, a pattern that suggests antigenic drive. Shared TCR sequences between patients were less evident than in mice, which may be partly attributable to HLA diversity in the patient population.

The library was made by the immunoSEQ multiplex PCR assay. RNA was extracted from all samples and reverse transcribed into cDNA, which served as template for TCR sequencing. SuperScript III was used to make first-strand cDNA, primed with a 2:1 mix of oligo-dT and random hexamers. A synthetic immune receptor repertoire was used to measure amplification bias, and any remaining bias was corrected computationally. Per the original workflow: Raw reads were preprocessed to remove errors, and CDR3 was defined according to IMGT conventions as the region from the conserved cysteine to phenylalanine. Clonality was computed as 1 minus the Shannon entropy, with the entropy normalized by log2 of the number of productive unique TCRs. Whether scalp clones were CD4 or CD8 was inferred by matching scalp TCRbeta sequences against CD4 and CD8 repertoires sorted from blood. Not all clones reach the TCRdb copy of this immuneACCESS table, which keeps in-frame sequences only. Checked studies attribute under half of the gap to unresolved V genes and leave the rest unexplained. V and J calls and clone size come straight from that table; D and trimming were deduced from the DNA. The sample table contains about 98,000 clones; only one count was recorded for over 40% of them. Roughly 0.83% of the sample belongs to the ten largest clones.

The TCR sequence derives from a human donor with alopecia areata. Sequencing was performed on CD4+ T cells sorted from blood.

Here is the DNA: TGTGCCAGCAGCGTAGATTCAGGGGTACACTACAATGAGCAGTTCTTC. Its protein is CASSVDSGVHYNEQFF. This receptor chain uses TRBV9 and TRBJ2-1; tentative D gene TRBD1, with 6 bases matching. V was cut back by 0 bases and J by 3 bases, leaving a gap of 13 bases between them. The CDR3 has 16 amino acids, counting the end cysteine and phenylalanine. Only the CDR3 part of the read is kept: 48 bases, read in frame from the first base. The germline V gene encodes CDR1 SGDLS and CDR2 YYNGEE.